A selection of T cell receptor beta chains follows, all from one sample in a study of shared clonotypes between healthy human individuals. The repertoire was sequenced with immunoSEQ multiplex PCR; TCRdb's copy has only in-frame clones and lacks some. Among approximately 1.1 million clones listed, around 78% were seen once. Sequenced sample: memory CD4+ T cells from PBMCs. Every receptor here comes from a man in his late teens or twenties in good health. Some clones in this sample may be carry-over from other donors' samples. Each CDR3 is given with its conserved first and last residue. The D gene is left open where the match is weak. The size field is filled for only some rows; it gives once, few, many or a size class.

clone_size	j_call	d_call	v_call	cdr3_aa	cdr3_nt
few	TRBJ2-7	-	TRBV5-1	CASSPDANTEQYF	TGCGCCAGCAGCCCGGATGCCAACACCGAGCAGTACTTC
-	TRBJ2-3	TRBD1	TRBV6-5	CASSRTGGRTDTQYF	TGTGCCAGCAGCCGGACAGGGGGCAGGACAGATACGCAGTATTTT
-	TRBJ2-3	-	TRBV20-1	CSARWGKGQYF	TGCAGTGCCCGCTGGGGCAAGGGGCAGTATTTT
-	TRBJ2-3	TRBD2	TRBV11-2	CASSLRSGRAYTQYF	TGTGCCAGCAGCCTCCGTAGCGGGAGGGCATATACGCAGTATTTT
few	TRBJ2-7	-	TRBV18	CASSPGSKSYEQYF	TGTGCCAGCTCACCGGGCAGTAAGTCCTACGAGCAGTACTTC
-	TRBJ2-7	TRBD2	TRBV7-2	CASSLDGGEYSYEQYF	TGTGCCAGCAGCTTAGATGGGGGGGAATACTCCTACGAGCAGTACTTC
-	TRBJ2-7	-	TRBV28	CAITPNSFRGYEQYF	TGTGCCATAACCCCCAACTCTTTTAGAGGCTACGAGCAGTACTTC
few	TRBJ2-1	-	TRBV6-1	CASRLGGNEQFF	TGTGCCAGCAGGCTGGGAGGCAATGAGCAGTTCTTC
-	TRBJ2-7	-	TRBV19	CASSAQGYEQYF	TGTGCCAGTAGTGCACAGGGCTACGAGCAGTACTTC
-	TRBJ1-1	-	TRBV28	CASSLYGYGTEAFF	TGTGCCAGCAGTTTATACGGGTATGGCACTGAAGCTTTCTTT
-	TRBJ1-1	-	TRBV27	CASSFLGRAITFF	TGTGCCAGCAGTTTCCTGGGGAGGGCGATAACTTTCTTT
-	TRBJ2-5	-	TRBV7-3	CASSRYVRETQYF	TGTGCCAGCAGCCGGTACGTGAGGGAGACCCAGTACTTC
once	TRBJ2-5	TRBD2	TRBV28	CASSSVLASETQYF	TGTGCCAGCAGTTCCGTACTAGCGAGCGAGACCCAGTACTTC
-	TRBJ2-7	-	TRBV19	CASSILRQAYEQYF	TGTGCCAGTAGTATTCTCAGACAGGCCTACGAGCAGTACTTC
-	TRBJ2-5	TRBD1	TRBV6-1	CASSRDRGRETQYF	TGTGCCAGCTCTCGGGACAGGGGCCGAGAGACCCAGTACTTC
-	TRBJ1-1	TRBD1	TRBV11-1	CASSKTGVGRNTEAFF	TGTGCCAGCAGCAAGACAGGGGTTGGGAGGAACACTGAAGCTTTCTTT
-	TRBJ2-1	TRBD1	TRBV7-6	CASSLDHGQGAYEQFF	TGTGCCAGCAGCTTAGATCACGGACAGGGGGCCTATGAGCAGTTCTTC
once	TRBJ2-4	-	TRBV5-1	CASSRDGTIQYF	TGCGCCAGCAGCAGGGACGGTACCATTCAGTACTTC
-	TRBJ2-7	-	TRBV7-9	CASSLGYTGGYEQYF	TGTGCCAGCAGCTTAGGATATACAGGAGGTTACGAGCAGTACTTC
-	TRBJ2-1	TRBD1	TRBV27	CASSPRSTGRYNEQFF	TGTGCCAGCAGCCCCCGGTCGACAGGGCGGTACAATGAGCAGTTCTTC
once	TRBJ2-1	-	TRBV6-5	CASRTRQGAYNEQFF	TGTGCCAGCAGGACCCGGCAGGGAGCCTACAATGAGCAGTTCTTC
-	TRBJ2-5	TRBD2	TRBV6-5	CASARTSARETQYF	TGTGCCAGCGCTCGAACTAGCGCCCGGGAGACCCAGTACTTC
-	TRBJ2-7	-	TRBV11-3	CASSLGPRGASYEQYF	TGTGCCAGCAGCTTGGGACCCCGAGGCGCCTCCTACGAGCAGTACTTC
-	TRBJ2-6	TRBD1	TRBV18	CASSPRGTGGSGANVLTF	TGTGCCAGCTCACCAAGAGGGACAGGGGGTAGTGGGGCCAACGTCCTGACTTTC
-	TRBJ2-2	TRBD1	TRBV30	CAWRAGGNTGELFF	TGTGCCTGGAGGGCAGGGGGCAACACCGGGGAGCTGTTTTTT
few	TRBJ1-1	-	TRBV5-1	CASSPTGGGGGAFF	TGCGCCAGCAGCCCAACCGGTGGAGGGGGAGGCGCTTTCTTT
-	TRBJ1-4	-	TRBV7-8	CASSPSKGWNEKLFF	TGTGCCAGCAGCCCGTCGAAGGGATGGAATGAAAAACTGTTTTTT
-	TRBJ2-3	TRBD1	TRBV6-1	CASSVRDRSTDTQYF	TGTGCCAGCAGTGTAAGGGACAGAAGCACAGATACGCAGTATTTT
-	TRBJ2-3	-	TRBV5-4	CASKWGPDTDTQYF	TGTGCCAGCAAATGGGGACCAGACACAGATACGCAGTATTTT
-	TRBJ2-7	TRBD2	TRBV2	CATVNLRTSGRVSYEQYF	TGTGCCACCGTAAACCTTCGGACTAGCGGGAGGGTCTCCTACGAGCAGTACTTC
-	TRBJ2-1	-	TRBV7-2	CASSLGGGYYNEQFF	TGTGCCAGCAGCCTGGGGGGAGGATACTACAATGAGCAGTTCTTC
-	TRBJ2-3	-	TRBV7-3	CASSEDGDTQYF	TGTGCCAGCAGCGAGGATGGAGATACGCAGTATTTT
once	TRBJ1-2	-	TRBV6-1	CASSEGIQVSDGYTF	TGTGCCAGCAGTGAAGGCATACAGGTTTCCGATGGCTACACCTTC
-	TRBJ2-7	-	TRBV10-3	CAISENRLYEQYF	TGTGCCATCAGTGAGAACAGGTTGTACGAGCAGTACTTC
-	TRBJ2-3	TRBD1	TRBV10-1	CASSARDRFTDTQYF	TGCGCCAGCAGTGCGAGGGACAGGTTCACAGATACGCAGTATTTT
-	TRBJ1-2	-	TRBV6-5	CASRKGGNYGYTF	TGTGCCAGCAGAAAGGGCGGGAACTATGGCTACACCTTC
-	TRBJ2-1	-	TRBV10-1	CASSGGGSYNEQFF	TGCGCCAGCAGTGGAGGGGGCTCCTACAATGAGCAGTTCTTC
-	TRBJ2-5	-	TRBV7-9	CASSLKIVETQYF	TGTGCCAGCAGCTTAAAAATCGTAGAGACCCAGTACTTC
-	TRBJ2-7	TRBD1	TRBV11-2	CASSHRDRGDYEQYF	TGTGCCAGCAGCCACAGGGACAGGGGAGACTACGAGCAGTACTTC
-	TRBJ1-5	-	TRBV7-9	CASSLGGEQPQHF	TGTGCCAGCAGCTTAGGGGGTGAGCAGCCCCAGCATTTT